One sample yielded the 19 T cell receptor beta chains listed below, sequenced in a study of response to subunit inactivated influenza vaccine (dated by TCRdb to 2016 to 2019). Libraries were made using RT-PCR. TCRdb lists the instrument as Illumina HiSeq 2500. TCRdb reworked the public reads: Q25 trimming with fastp, MiXCR clone assembly, productive beta chains retained. Under each unique CDR3 protein, matching rows form one entry showing the most common genes and DNA. The sample table lists approximately 490,000 distinct CDR3 sequences, approximately 7.2% of them with a count of one. 10% to 15% of the sample is held by the ten biggest clonotypes. The specimen comprised PBMCs from blood, sampled about 24 months after vaccination. The receptor set was obtained from a man between 50 and 69 years old who received an inactivated influenza vaccine. Donor details come from another sample of the same person, matched by shared clones.

This sequence joins TRBV5-1 and TRBJ2-1; 10 bases match TRBD2. This CDR3 has 17 residues. Germline V gene lookup returns CDR1 SGHRS and CDR2 YFSETQ. The J segment lost 7 bases and the V segment lost 0 bases, leaving 10 bases of the junction unmatched. The CDR3 spells CASSLDPLAGVRNEQFF. DNA for the CDR3: TGCGCCAGCAGCTTGGACCCCCTAGCGGGAGTTAGGAATGAGCAGTTCTTC.

This clonotype has a count of ten or more. This sequence joins TRBV5-1 and TRBJ1-5, with D possibly TRBD1 on 6 matching bases. CDR3 length equals 14 residues. The germline CDR1 and CDR2 sequences are SGHRS and YFSETQ. Between the trimmed V and J ends, which lost 2 bases and 5 bases, there was a span of 11 bases. CDR3 DNA: TGCGCCAGCAGCTTTGGGGGCGCGGATCAGCCCCAGCATTTT. Amino acids: CASSFGGADQPQHF.

As regards this clonotype: One end of the junction varies from germline; a read error may be responsible. The chain couples TRBV28 to TRBJ2-7; 9 nucleotides line up with TRBD2. Germline V gives CDR1 MDHEN, CDR2 SYDVKM. The CDR3 sequence is 14 residues long. CDR3 coding DNA: TGTGCCAGCAATCCCGCCGGGGGCGGGGGGGCAATCCACTTC. Encoded protein: CASNPAGGGGAIHF. Using reference TRBV28 and TRBJ2-7 for the parts outside the CDR3, the full variable domain is DVKVTQSSRYLVKRTGEKVFLECVQDMDHENMFWYRQDPGLGLRLIYFSYDVKMKEKGDIPEGYSVSREKKERFSLILESASTNQTSMYLCASNPAGGGGAIHFGPGTRLTVT.

This chain connects TRBV5-1 to TRBJ1-2; D gene unclear. The CDR3 is 12 amino acids. Germline V gene data show CDR1 as SGHRS and CDR2 as YFSETQ. The ends were cut back, 3 bases at V and 7 bases at J, with 10 bases in the middle. CDR3 DNA: TGCGCCAGCAGCTCCGCCAGGTCTGGCTACACCTTC. Amino acids: CASSSARSGYTF.

This clonotype was observed a handful of times. The genes are TRBV10-3 and TRBJ2-7; D gene uncertain. Germline loops: CDR1 ENHRY, CDR2 SYGVKD. V was trimmed by 6 bases and J by 2 bases, leaving 11 bases between them. The CDR3 covers 13 residues. CDR3: CAISRTAPYEQYF. The CDR3 bases are TGTGCCATCAGCCGGACGGCACCCTACGAGCAGTACTTC.

This clonotype was counted only a few times. The V gene is TRBV12-3 or TRBV12-4, the J gene TRBJ2-3; 16 bases are a match to TRBD2. CDR3 length equals 15 residues. The junction had 7 bases not matched to a gene; V was cut back by 6 bases and J by 10 bases. CDR3 sequence reads: CASRGTSGRGGPQYF. The CDR3 DNA reads as TGTGCCAGCAGGGGGACTAGCGGGAGGGGGGGTCCGCAGTATTTT.

This clonotype was picked up many times. This chain uses TRBV20-1 with TRBJ1-1; no definite D call. V was cut by 8 bases and J by 0 bases, with 7 bases left in between. Germline assignment: CDR1 DFQATT and CDR2 SNEGSKA (reference sequence). The CDR3 spans 11 residues. The CDR3 nucleotides are TGCAGTCCCAAGTTGAACACTGAAGCTTTCTTT. It specifies CSPKLNTEAFF.

The chain uses TRBV19 and TRBJ1-6; D not certain. V dropped 7 bases and J dropped 5 bases, with 6 bases sitting between them. Germline V CDR1 and CDR2: LNHDA, SQIVND (reference sequence). The CDR3 consists of 12 residues. CDR3 sequence: CASTGNNSPLHF. The CDR3 region has the DNA TGTGCCAGTACGGGAAATAATTCACCCCTCCACTTT.

The chain carries TRBV7-6 and TRBJ2-7; 8 nucleotides line up with TRBD1. The CDR3 is made up of 14 amino acids. Per germline, CDR1 SGHVS and CDR2 FNYEAQ. The J segment lost 10 bases and the V segment lost 4 bases, leaving 12 bases of the junction unmatched. The CDR3 loop reads CASSSWTGKGYQYF. CDR3 in DNA: TGTGCCAGCAGCTCTTGGACAGGGAAGGGGTATCAGTACTTC.

This clonotype was observed a few times. V is TRBV20-1 and J is TRBJ2-7, with D uncertain. The CDR3 is made up of 14 amino acids. The V end was cut by 0 bases, the J end by 0 bases, with 9 bases between. The germline gives CDR1 DFQATT, CDR2 SNEGSKA (reference sequence). The CDR3 bases are TGCAGTGCTAGAGATTGGGCAGGCTCCTACGAGCAGTACTTC. Translating it yields CSARDWAGSYEQYF.

The chain has TRBV29-1 and TRBJ2-1; TRBD1 matches at 7 bases. CDR1 SQVTM and CDR2 ANQGSEA come from the germline V gene. The length of the CDR3 is 13 residues. The V segment lost 1 base and the J segment 5 bases; nucleotides outside the gene matches: 2. The DNA of the CDR3 is TGCAGCGTTGAAGGACAGGGTGACAATGAGCAGTTCTTC. Translating gives CSVEGQGDNEQFF.

This clonotype has just a few counts. This chain connects TRBV7-8 to TRBJ1-2; TRBD1 matches at 7 bases. V was pared by 2 bases and J by 8 bases, with 2 bases of the junction left unmatched. Germline-derived CDR1 and CDR2 are SGHVS and FQNEAQ. The CDR3 covers 12 residues. The CDR3 sequence: CASSLQGEGYTF. Written as DNA, the CDR3 is TGTGCCAGCAGCTTACAGGGGGAGGGCTACACCTTC. The full variable domain, its missing parts supplied by reference TRBV7-8 and TRBJ1-2, is GAGVSQSPRYKVAKRGQDVALRCDPISGHVSLFWYQQALGQGPEFLTYFQNEAQLDKSGLPSDRFFAERPEGSVSTLKIQRTQQEDSAVYLCASSLQGEGYTFGSGTRLTVV.

This clonotype was observed a few times. V and J are TRBV20-1 and TRBJ2-4; 9 bases are a match to TRBD2. CDR3 length: 14 residues. The V segment lost 3 bases and the J segment 0 bases; nucleotides outside the gene matches: 0. Germline V gives CDR1 DFQATT, CDR2 SNEGSKA (reference sequence). CDR3 residues: CSASSGRAKNIQYF. CDR3 nucleotides: TGCAGTGCTAGTAGCGGGAGAGCCAAAAACATTCAGTACTTC.

This clonotype appeared many times. The rearrangement links TRBV14 to TRBJ1-1; D might be TRBD1 (5 bases). Per the germline V gene, CDR1 is SGHDN and CDR2 is FVKESK. The germline V and J ends were trimmed by 1 base and 4 bases, with 10 bases remaining between them. This CDR3 has 14 amino acids. This chain's CDR3 is CASSQGRGGTEAFF. CDR3 coding DNA: TGTGCCAGCAGCCAAGGGAGGGGAGGCACTGAAGCTTTCTTT.

The chain couples TRBV10-3 to TRBJ2-3; weak D call: TRBD1 (5 bases). The germline CDR1 and CDR2 sequences are ENHRY and SYGVKD. The CDR3 loop spans 15 amino acids. The ends were cut back, 3 bases at V and 5 bases at J, with 15 bases in the middle. CDR3 residues: CAISEGARIGDTQYF. CDR3 bases: TGTGCCATCAGTGAAGGGGCCCGGATTGGAGATACGCAGTATTTT.

In this sample, this clonotype turned up many times. This chain's CDR3 is CASRSTRRAFF. For the CDR3, the DNA is TGTGCCAGCAGGTCTACCCGAAGGGCTTTCTTT. V gene TRBV6-2 or TRBV6-3 combines with J gene TRBJ1-1, with D uncertain. This CDR3 comprises 11 residues. Trimming took 6 bases from V and 11 from J, leaving 13 bases between them. Germline CDR1 and CDR2: MNHEY and SVGEGT.

This sequence joins TRBV20-1 and TRBJ1-2, with D unresolved. V was clipped by 3 bases and J by 4 bases, with 15 bases between them. CDR3 size: 14 residues. The germline CDR1 and CDR2 sequences are DFQATT and SNEGSKA (reference sequence). CDR3 in amino acids: CSARKVWPGYGYTF. CDR3 nucleotides: TGCAGTGCTAGGAAGGTATGGCCCGGCTATGGCTACACCTTC.

This clonotype has a count of ten or more. The V and J genes are TRBV4-2 and TRBJ2-1; D gene unclear. Trimming took off 0 bases at V and 7 bases at J, with 13 bases between the two ends. The CDR3 covers 15 residues. Germline V gene sequence: CDR1 LGHNA, CDR2 YNFKEQ. CDR3 nucleotide sequence: TGTGCCAGCAGCCAAGAGGTCCTGCAACCGAATGAGCAGTTCTTC. As protein: CASSQEVLQPNEQFF.

Here the CDR3 DNA reads TGTGCCAGCAGCCAAGAAGGGGGAGGTAGCTCCTATAATTCACCCCTCCACTTT. The encoded protein is CASSQEGGGSSYNSPLHF. J is TRBJ1-6 and V is TRBV4-2, with D maybe TRBD1 (6 bases). This CDR3 is 18 amino acids long. Deletions cut 0 bases from V and 0 bases from J, with 12 bases between. Germline assignment: CDR1 LGHNA and CDR2 YNFKEQ.